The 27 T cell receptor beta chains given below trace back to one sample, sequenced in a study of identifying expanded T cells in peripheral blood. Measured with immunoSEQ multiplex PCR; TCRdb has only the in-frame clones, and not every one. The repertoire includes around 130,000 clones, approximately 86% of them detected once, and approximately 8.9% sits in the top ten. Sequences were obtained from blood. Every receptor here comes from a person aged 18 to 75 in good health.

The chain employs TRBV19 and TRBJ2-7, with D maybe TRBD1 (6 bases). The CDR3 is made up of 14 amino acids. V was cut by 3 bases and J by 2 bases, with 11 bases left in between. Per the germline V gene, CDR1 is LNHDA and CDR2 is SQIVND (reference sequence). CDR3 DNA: TGTGCCAGTAGTATGTGGGACACTCCCTACGAGCAGTACTTC. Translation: CASSMWDTPYEQYF.

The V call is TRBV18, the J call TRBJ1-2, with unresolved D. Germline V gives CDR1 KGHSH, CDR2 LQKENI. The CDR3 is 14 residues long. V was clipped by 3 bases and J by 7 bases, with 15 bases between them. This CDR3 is CASSPWTEIGGYTF. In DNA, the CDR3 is TGTGCCAGCTCACCTTGGACCGAAATAGGTGGCTACACCTTC.

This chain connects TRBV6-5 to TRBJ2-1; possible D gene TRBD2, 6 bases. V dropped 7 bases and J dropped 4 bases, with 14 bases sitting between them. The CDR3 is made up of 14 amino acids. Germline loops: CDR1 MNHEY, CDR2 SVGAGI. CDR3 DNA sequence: TGTGCCAGCACGGCGGGACGATTTTACAATGAGCAGTTCTTC. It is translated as CASTAGRFYNEQFF.

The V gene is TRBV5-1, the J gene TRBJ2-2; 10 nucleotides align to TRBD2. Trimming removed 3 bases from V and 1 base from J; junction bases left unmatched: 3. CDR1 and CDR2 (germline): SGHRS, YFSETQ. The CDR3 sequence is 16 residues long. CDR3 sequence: CASSYLAGGNTGELFF. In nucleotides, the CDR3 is TGCGCCAGCAGCTACTTAGCGGGAGGGAACACCGGGGAGCTGTTTTTT. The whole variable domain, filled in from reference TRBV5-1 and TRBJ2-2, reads KAGVTQTPRYLIKTRGQQVTLSCSPISGHRSVSWYQQTPGQGLQFLFEYFSETQRNKGNFPGRFSGRQFSNSRSEMNVSTLELGDSALYLCASSYLAGGNTGELFFGEGSRLTVL.

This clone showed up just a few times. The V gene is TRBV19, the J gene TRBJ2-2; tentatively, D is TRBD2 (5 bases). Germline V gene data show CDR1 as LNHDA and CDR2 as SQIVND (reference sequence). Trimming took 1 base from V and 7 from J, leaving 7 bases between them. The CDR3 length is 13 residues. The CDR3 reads CASSIAGYGELFF. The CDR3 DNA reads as TGTGCCAGTAGTATAGCGGGATACGGGGAGCTGTTTTTT.

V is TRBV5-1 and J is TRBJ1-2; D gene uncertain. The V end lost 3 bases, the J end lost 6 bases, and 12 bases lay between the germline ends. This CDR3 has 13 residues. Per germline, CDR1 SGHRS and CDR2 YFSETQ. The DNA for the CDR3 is TGCGCCAGCAGCTCCGGACTATGGGATGGCTACACCTTC. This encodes CASSSGLWDGYTF.

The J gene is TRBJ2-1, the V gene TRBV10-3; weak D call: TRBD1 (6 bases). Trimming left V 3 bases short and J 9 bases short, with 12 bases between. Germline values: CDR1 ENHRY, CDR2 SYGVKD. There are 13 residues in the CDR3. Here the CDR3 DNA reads TGTGCCATCAGTGACCGCCAGGGGTTTGAGCAGTTCTTC. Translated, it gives CAISDRQGFEQFF.

This CDR3 is CASSLIPALGELFF. For the CDR3, the DNA is TGCGCCAGCAGCTTGATTCCGGCACTCGGGGAGCTGTTTTTT. This chain joins TRBV5-1 and TRBJ2-2; no definite D call. The V end lost 1 base, the J end lost 7 bases, and 11 bases lay between the germline ends. The CDR3 is 14 residues long. Germline lookup yields CDR1 SGHRS and CDR2 YFSETQ.

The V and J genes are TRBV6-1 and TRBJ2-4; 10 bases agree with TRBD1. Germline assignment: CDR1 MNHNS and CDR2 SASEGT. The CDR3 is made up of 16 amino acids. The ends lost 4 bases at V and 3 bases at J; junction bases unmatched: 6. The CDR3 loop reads CASSGDRGWDKNIQYF. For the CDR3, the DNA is TGTGCCAGCAGTGGGGACAGGGGTTGGGACAAAAACATTCAGTACTTC.

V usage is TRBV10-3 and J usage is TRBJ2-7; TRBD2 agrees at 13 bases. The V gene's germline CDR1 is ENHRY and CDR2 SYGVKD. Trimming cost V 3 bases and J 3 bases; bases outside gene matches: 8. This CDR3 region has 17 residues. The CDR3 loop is CAISDRTSGGLDYEQYF. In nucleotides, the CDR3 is TGTGCCATCAGTGATAGGACTAGCGGGGGCCTTGACTACGAGCAGTACTTC.

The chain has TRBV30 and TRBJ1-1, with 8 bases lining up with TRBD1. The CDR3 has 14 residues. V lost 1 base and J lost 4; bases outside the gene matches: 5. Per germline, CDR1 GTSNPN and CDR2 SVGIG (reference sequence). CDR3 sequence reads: CAWSAGQGLTEAFF. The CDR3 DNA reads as TGTGCCTGGAGTGCTGGACAGGGCCTCACTGAAGCTTTCTTT.

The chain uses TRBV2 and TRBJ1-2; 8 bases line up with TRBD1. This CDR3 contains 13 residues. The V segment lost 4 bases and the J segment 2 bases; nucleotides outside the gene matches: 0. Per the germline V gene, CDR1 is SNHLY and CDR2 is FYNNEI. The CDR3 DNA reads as TGTGCCAGCAGTGGGACAGGGAACTATGGCTACACCTTC. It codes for CASSGTGNYGYTF.

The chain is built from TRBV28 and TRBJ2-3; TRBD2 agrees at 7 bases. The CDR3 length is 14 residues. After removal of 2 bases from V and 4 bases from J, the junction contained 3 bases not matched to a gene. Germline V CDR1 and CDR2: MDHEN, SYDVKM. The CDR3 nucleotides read TGTGCCAGCAGTTTAGCGGGAGTAGCAGATACGCAGTATTTT. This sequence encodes CASSLAGVADTQYF. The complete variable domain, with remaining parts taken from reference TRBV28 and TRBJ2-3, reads DVKVTQSSRYLVKRTGEKVFLECVQDMDHENMFWYRQDPGLGLRLIYFSYDVKMKEKGDIPEGYSVSREKKERFSLILESASTNQTSMYLCASSLAGVADTQYFGPGTRLTVL.

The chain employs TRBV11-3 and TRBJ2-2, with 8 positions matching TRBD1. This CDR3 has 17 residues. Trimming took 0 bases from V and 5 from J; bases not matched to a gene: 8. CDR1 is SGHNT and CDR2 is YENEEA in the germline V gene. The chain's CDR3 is CASSLEFQGAGTGELFF. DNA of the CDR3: TGTGCCAGCAGCTTAGAGTTCCAGGGGGCAGGAACCGGGGAGCTGTTTTTT.

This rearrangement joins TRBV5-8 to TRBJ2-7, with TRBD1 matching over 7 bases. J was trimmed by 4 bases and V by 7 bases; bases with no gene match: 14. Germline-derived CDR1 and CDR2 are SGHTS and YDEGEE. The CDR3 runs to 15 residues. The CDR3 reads CASEEIPGQLYEQYF. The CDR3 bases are TGTGCCAGCGAGGAGATACCGGGACAGCTATACGAGCAGTACTTC. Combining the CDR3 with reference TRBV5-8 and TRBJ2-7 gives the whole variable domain EAGVTQSPTHLIKTRGQQATLRCSPISGHTSVYWYQQALGLGLQFLLWYDEGEERNRGNFPPRFSGRQFPNYSSELNVNALELEDSALYLCASEEIPGQLYEQYFGPGTRLTVT.

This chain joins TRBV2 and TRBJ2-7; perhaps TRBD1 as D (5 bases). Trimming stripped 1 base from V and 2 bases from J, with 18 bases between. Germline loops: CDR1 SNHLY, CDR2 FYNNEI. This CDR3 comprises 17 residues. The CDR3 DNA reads TGTGCCAGCAGTGAAGGCCCGTCAGGGCGAGTTCCCTACGAGCAGTACTTC. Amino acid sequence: CASSEGPSGRVPYEQYF.

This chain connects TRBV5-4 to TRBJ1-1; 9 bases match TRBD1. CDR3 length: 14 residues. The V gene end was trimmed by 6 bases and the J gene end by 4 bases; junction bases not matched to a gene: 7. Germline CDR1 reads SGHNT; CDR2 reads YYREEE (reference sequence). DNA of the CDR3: TGTGCCAGCACCCCGGGACAGGGCCCCACTGAAGCTTTCTTT. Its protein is CASTPGQGPTEAFF.

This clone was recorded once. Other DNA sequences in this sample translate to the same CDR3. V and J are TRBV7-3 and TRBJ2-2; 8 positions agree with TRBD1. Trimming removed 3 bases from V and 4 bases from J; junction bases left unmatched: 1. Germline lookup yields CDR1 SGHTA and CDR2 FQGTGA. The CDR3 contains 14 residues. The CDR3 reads CASSLDRVTGELFF. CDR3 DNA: TGTGCCAGCAGCTTGGACAGGGTCACCGGGGAGCTGTTTTTT.

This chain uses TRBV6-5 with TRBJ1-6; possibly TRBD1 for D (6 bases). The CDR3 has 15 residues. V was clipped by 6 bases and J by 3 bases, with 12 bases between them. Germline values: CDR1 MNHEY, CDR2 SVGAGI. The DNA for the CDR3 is TGTGCCAGCAGCCAAATCAGGGGCTATAATTCACCCCTCCACTTT. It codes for CASSQIRGYNSPLHF.

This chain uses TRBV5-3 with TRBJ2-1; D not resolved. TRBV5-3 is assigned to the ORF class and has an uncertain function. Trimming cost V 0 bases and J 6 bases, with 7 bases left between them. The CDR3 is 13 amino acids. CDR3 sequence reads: CARSLEVCNEQFF. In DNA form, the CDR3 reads TGTGCCAGAAGCTTGGAGGTATGCAATGAGCAGTTCTTC.

The CDR3 reads CASSQALRVAGGPTQYF. CDR3 DNA sequence: TGCGCCAGCAGCCAAGCCCTACGGGTAGCGGGAGGGCCCACGCAGTATTTT. This rearrangement joins TRBV4-1 to TRBJ2-3; 11 positions match TRBD2. CDR1 is MGHRA and CDR2 is YSYEKL in the germline V gene. The V segment lost 1 base and the J segment 9 bases; nucleotides outside the gene matches: 12. There are 17 residues in the CDR3.

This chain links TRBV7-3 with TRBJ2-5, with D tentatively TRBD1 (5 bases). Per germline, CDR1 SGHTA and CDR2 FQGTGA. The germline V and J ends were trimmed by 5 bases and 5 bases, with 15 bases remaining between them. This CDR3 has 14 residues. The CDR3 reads CASSPDTMLETQYF. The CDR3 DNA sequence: TGTGCCAGCAGCCCGGACACTATGTTGGAGACCCAGTACTTC.

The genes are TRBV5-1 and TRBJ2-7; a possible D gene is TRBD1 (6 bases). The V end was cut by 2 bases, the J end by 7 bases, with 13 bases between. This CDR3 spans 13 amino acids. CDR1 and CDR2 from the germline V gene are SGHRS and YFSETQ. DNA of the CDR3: TGCGCCAGCAGCTTACAGGGATCATCTGAGCAGTACTTC. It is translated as CASSLQGSSEQYF.

The CDR3 loop reads CSVEGREAGYTF. Here the CDR3 DNA reads TGCAGCGTTGAAGGGCGAGAGGCGGGCTACACCTTC. V and J are TRBV29-1 and TRBJ1-2; D ambiguous. The germline V and J ends were trimmed by 1 base and 8 bases, with 11 bases remaining between them. Germline V gene sequence: CDR1 SQVTM, CDR2 ANQGSEA. The CDR3 contains 12 residues.

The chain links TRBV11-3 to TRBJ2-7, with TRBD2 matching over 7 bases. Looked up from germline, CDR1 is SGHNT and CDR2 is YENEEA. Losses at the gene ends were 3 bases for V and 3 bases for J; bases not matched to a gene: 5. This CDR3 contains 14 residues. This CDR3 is CASSFRASGYEQYF. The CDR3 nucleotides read TGTGCCAGCAGCTTTCGTGCTAGCGGCTACGAGCAGTACTTC.

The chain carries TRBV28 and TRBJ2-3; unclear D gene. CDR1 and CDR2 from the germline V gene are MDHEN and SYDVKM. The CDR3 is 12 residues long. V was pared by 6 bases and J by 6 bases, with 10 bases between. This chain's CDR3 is CASSPLVDTQYF. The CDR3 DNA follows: TGTGCCAGCAGCCCACTCGTTGATACGCAGTATTTT. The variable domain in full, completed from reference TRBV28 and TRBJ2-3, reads DVKVTQSSRYLVKRTGEKVFLECVQDMDHENMFWYRQDPGLGLRLIYFSYDVKMKEKGDIPEGYSVSREKKERFSLILESASTNQTSMYLCASSPLVDTQYFGPGTRLTVL.

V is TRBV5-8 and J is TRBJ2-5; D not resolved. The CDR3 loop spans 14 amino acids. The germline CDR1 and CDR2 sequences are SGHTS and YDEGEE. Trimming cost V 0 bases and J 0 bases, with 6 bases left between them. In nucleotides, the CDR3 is TGTGCCAGCAGCTTGGGTGGCTACCAAGAGACCCAGTACTTC. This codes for CASSLGGYQETQYF.